The source of this TCR beta chain is a study of metastatic and nonmetastatic thyroid tumors. Study details: Thyroid patients, malignant and benign, had repertoires compared across blood and tumor or nodule tissue.

There are 13 residues in the CDR3. Trimming took off 7 bases at V and 4 bases at J, with 13 bases between the two ends. Germline V gene data show CDR1 as LGHDT and CDR2 as YNNKEL (reference sequence). This clone was seen at least ten times. Patients were all untreated before their thyroid surgery. TCRdb reanalyzed the PCR reads via MiXCR. Here the sample spans about 62,000 clones, under 5% being singletons. Sequenced input: blood. The clonotype was recovered from a female donor with papillary thyroid cancer or a benign thyroid nodule (not recorded which). Some clones in this sample may be carry-over from other donors' samples. This chain links TRBV3-1 with TRBJ1-2; D is possibly TRBD1 (5 bases). The CDR3 protein is CASNQGGGYGYTF. The CDR3 DNA follows: TGTGCCAGCAACCAGGGTGGCGGCTATGGCTACACCTTC.